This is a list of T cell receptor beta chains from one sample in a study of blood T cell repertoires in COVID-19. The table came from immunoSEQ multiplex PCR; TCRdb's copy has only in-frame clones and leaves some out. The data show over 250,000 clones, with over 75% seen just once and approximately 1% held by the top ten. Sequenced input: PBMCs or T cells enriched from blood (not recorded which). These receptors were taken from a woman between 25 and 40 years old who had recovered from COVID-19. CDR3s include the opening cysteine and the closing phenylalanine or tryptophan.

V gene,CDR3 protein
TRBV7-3,CASSPGGGTYNEQFF
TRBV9,CASNLGGPYNEQFF
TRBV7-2,CASSLSGTKAEAFF
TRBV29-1,CSVGLRGVGTQYF
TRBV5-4,CASSLESVETQYF
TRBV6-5,CASSADSNTEAFF
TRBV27,CASSLAGQGYGYTF
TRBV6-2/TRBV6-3,CASSGRQGFSYEQYF
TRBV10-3,CAISGQFNQPQHF
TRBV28,CASRRNQPQHF
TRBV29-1,CSAGQSSGNTIYF
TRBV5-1,CASELRGDRQQEAFF
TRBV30,CAWSINRGDYGYTF
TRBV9,CASSGLSGVNTEAFF
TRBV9,CASSVTGNSPLHF
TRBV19,CASRWGDEQFF
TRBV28,CASQPGQGSTEAFF
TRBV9,CASSVVSGGEQYF
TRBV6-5,CASSTSSGDTGELFF
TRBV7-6,CASSRRTGYTEAFF
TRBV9,CASSAPTEGYRGYTF
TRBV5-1,CASSFGTGPGYGYTF
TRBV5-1,CASSEGQGENTIYF
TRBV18,CASSQAGDEQYF
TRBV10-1,CASSESLAGPTSTDTQYF
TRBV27,CASSFIGLKETQYF
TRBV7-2,CASSQLAGTNTGELFF
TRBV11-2,CASSSVGVKSVKAYNEQFF
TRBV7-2,CASSPPSGRVNTGELFF